These 5 T cell receptor beta chains originate from one sample sequenced in a study of blood T cell repertoires in COVID-19. Assay: immunoSEQ multiplex PCR; the TCRdb copy retains only in-frame clones and omits some. The repertoire holds about 110,000 clones, 70% to 90% seen once, with more than 2% in the top ten. The material sequenced was peripheral blood. The receptors here all came from a human donor in a cohort sampled during active COVID-19.

The J gene is TRBJ1-1, the V gene TRBV7-2; D perhaps matches TRBD1 (6 bases). CDR3 length: 13 residues. Trimming cost V 2 bases and J 8 bases, with 12 bases left between them. Germline-derived CDR1 and CDR2 are SGHTA and FQGNSA. The CDR3 coding sequence is TGTGCCAGCAGCTTATATGGGGGGGCAGAAGCTTTCTTT. Translated, it gives CASSLYGGAEAFF.

The chain is built from TRBV7-2 and TRBJ1-1; perhaps TRBD1 as D (6 bases). From germline, CDR1 is SGHTA and CDR2 FQGNSA. V was trimmed by 5 bases and J by 0 bases, leaving 10 bases between them. This CDR3 has 14 residues. The CDR3 spells CASSHGQMNTEAFF. The CDR3 DNA sequence: TGTGCCAGCAGCCACGGACAGATGAACACTGAAGCTTTCTTT.

The chain carries TRBV3-1 (or the pseudogene TRBV3-2) and TRBJ2-7, with 15 bases matching TRBD2. The trim removed 3 bases at V and 5 bases at J, leaving 2 bases unmatched. The CDR3 totals 15 residues. Germline lookup yields CDR1 LGHDT and CDR2 YNNKEL (reference sequence). As DNA, the CDR3 is TGTGCCAGCAGCCACTGGACTAGCGGGGGGGACGAGCAGTACTTC. It specifies CASSHWTSGGDEQYF.

V and J are TRBV6-5 and TRBJ2-5; 13 bases map to TRBD2. V shed 5 bases and J 4 bases; nucleotides not matched to a gene: 4. The CDR3 consists of 15 residues. CDR1 is MNHEY, CDR2 SVGAGI, per germline. CDR3 coding DNA: TGTGCCAGCAGTCCGGGACTAGCGGGAAGAGAGACCCAGTACTTC. This sequence encodes CASSPGLAGRETQYF.

The rearrangement links TRBV24-1 to TRBJ1-2; D is ambiguous. Trimming took off 8 bases at V and 4 bases at J, with 10 bases between the two ends. Germline V gene data show CDR1 as KGHDR and CDR2 as SFDVKD. The CDR3 is made up of 12 amino acids. CDR3 in amino acids: CATTTLVYGYTF. The CDR3 DNA is TGTGCCACCACCACCCTAGTCTATGGCTACACCTTC.